This T cell receptor (beta chain) was observed in a study of beta chain features in type 1 diabetes. Whole-study context: Healthy donors, compared against patients, showed similar age, gender and cell yields.

A note on this clone: The antigen remains undetermined.

Germline CDR1 reads SNHLY; CDR2 reads FYNNEI. CDR3 length: 14 amino acids. Trimming cost V 1 base and J 6 bases, with 10 bases left between them. cDNA synthesis used the whole RNA isolate, giving expressed TCRB sequences. Sequencing was performed with immunoSEQ multiplex PCR; in TCRdb, only in-frame clones are kept and a portion is missing. The sample includes 500,000 to 800,000 clones, under 15% of them seen just once. General study findings and limits: For Type 1 diabetes patients, all four CD4+ subsets carried TCRB CDR3s that were moderately but significantly shorter.

Every donor provided one heparinised blood draw, which averaged about 110 mL. Isolation of CD4+ naive, central memory, regulatory and stem cell-like memory cells was achieved by sorting via CD45RO/CCR7/CD25/CD127/CD95/CD27. Each population that was sorted was more than 98% pure. The chain couples TRBV2 to TRBJ2-1; D may be TRBD1 or TRBD2 (5 bases each). The sequencing sample was made of naive CD4+ T cells from blood. The clonotype comes from a man between 25 and 39 years old with type 1 diabetes. CDR3 amino acids: CASSEGFGGNEQFF. The CDR3 DNA is TGTGCCAGCAGTGAAGGTTTTGGGGGCAATGAGCAGTTCTTC.